A single sample is the source of the 10 T cell receptor beta chains below, sequenced in a study of shared clonotypes between healthy human individuals. Assay: immunoSEQ multiplex PCR; the TCRdb copy retains only in-frame clones and omits some. This table has about 1.5 million clones, 98% appearing once. Sequencing was done on a sample of naive CD4+ T cells sorted from blood. The subset was: CD45RA+ positively selected. These TCRs come from a man under 40 in good health.

V and J are TRBV2 and TRBJ1-1; 9 bases match TRBD1. The CDR3 covers 16 residues. In germline, CDR1 is SNHLY, CDR2 FYNNEI. After removal of 6 bases from V and 4 bases from J, the junction contained 12 bases not matched to a gene. The CDR3 nucleotides are TGTGCCAGCAGAGTCCCGGGACAGGGCCTGGGCACTGAAGCTTTCTTT. It encodes CASRVPGQGLGTEAFF.

The count of this clone is one. V and J are TRBV5-4 and TRBJ1-1; D possibly corresponds to TRBD1 (6 bases). Trimming cost V 2 bases and J 2 bases, with 16 bases left between them. The CDR3 contains 16 residues. From germline, CDR1 is SGHNT and CDR2 YYREEE (reference sequence). The CDR3 nucleotides read TGTGCCAGCAGCTTCCGACAAAGGGGGTCCAACACTGAAGCTTTCTTT. This gives the protein CASSFRQRGSNTEAFF.

This rearrangement joins TRBV9 to TRBJ2-3, with D perhaps matching TRBD2 (5 bases). The CDR3 totals 13 residues. Between the trimmed V and J ends, which lost 0 bases and 7 bases, there was a span of 9 bases. CDR1 is SGDLS, CDR2 YYNGEE, per germline. DNA of the CDR3: TGTGCCAGCAGCGTAGACCCTAGCTATACGCAGTATTTT. Protein: CASSVDPSYTQYF.

The chain links TRBV25-1 to TRBJ1-4; D gene ambiguous. The V end lost 4 bases, the J end lost 4 bases, and 13 bases lay between the germline ends. The CDR3 runs 15 residues. CDR1 and CDR2 (germline): MGHDK, SYGVNS. The CDR3 sequence: CASSGNKGINEKLFF. DNA for the CDR3: TGTGCCAGCAGTGGTAACAAAGGGATTAATGAAAAACTGTTTTTT. Full variable domain (rest looked up from reference TRBV25-1 and TRBJ1-4): EADIYQTPRYLVIGTGKKITLECSQTMGHDKMYWYQQDPGMELHLIHYSYGVNSTEKGDLSSESTVSRIRTEHFPLTLESARPSHTSQYLCASSGNKGINEKLFFGSGTQLSVL.

This rearrangement joins TRBV5-1 to TRBJ2-7; 9 bases are a match to TRBD1. The CDR3 covers 14 residues. Germline V gene sequence: CDR1 SGHRS, CDR2 YFSETQ. The V and J ends lost 4 bases and 6 bases, in that order; junction bases with no gene match: 8. The CDR3 nucleotides are TGCGCCAGCAGCCCGGGGGACAGGGCCCCCGAGCAGTACTTC. This encodes CASSPGDRAPEQYF.

Concerning this clone: In the same sample, other DNA sequences code for this CDR3. The rearrangement links TRBV27 to TRBJ1-5, with 7 bases aligning to TRBD1. Germline CDR1 MNHEY, CDR2 SMNVEV (reference sequence). This CDR3 has 14 residues. V lost 3 bases to trimming and J lost 3 bases; unmatched junction nucleotides: 2. DNA for the CDR3: TGTGCCAGCAGTTTTACAGGGGTCAATCAGCCCCAGCATTTT. As protein: CASSFTGVNQPQHF.

The chain employs TRBV19 and TRBJ2-1, with D possibly matching TRBD1 (6 bases). The CDR3 is made up of 16 amino acids. The V gene's germline CDR1 is LNHDA and CDR2 SQIVND (reference sequence). Trimming stripped 2 bases from V and 0 bases from J, with 11 bases between. The CDR3 coding sequence is TGTGCCAGTAGTATACGCGGCAGGGGCTCCTACAATGAGCAGTTCTTC. Residues: CASSIRGRGSYNEQFF.

This chain connects TRBV10-1 to TRBJ2-2; the match to TRBD2 covers 7 bases. The CDR3 extends over 15 amino acids. J lost 5 bases, V lost 5 bases, and 8 bases had no gene match. Looked up from germline, CDR1 is WNHNN and CDR2 is SYGVQD (reference sequence). CDR3 coding DNA: TGCGCCAGCAGTAGCGGGAACACGGGGACCGGGGAGCTGTTTTTT. It encodes CASSSGNTGTGELFF.

V usage is TRBV7-8 and J usage is TRBJ2-1; a weak D match, TRBD2 (6 bases). V dropped 8 bases and J dropped 10 bases, with 15 bases sitting between them. This CDR3 has 12 residues. Per the germline V gene, CDR1 is SGHVS and CDR2 is FQNEAQ. CDR3 sequence (DNA): TGTGCCAGCCGAATCCCAGGAGGGGAGCAGTTCTTC. Translation gives CASRIPGGEQFF.

The J gene is TRBJ1-4, the V gene TRBV19; TRBD1 agrees at 8 bases. V trimming: 4 bases; J trimming: 7 bases; junction bases outside the gene matches: 8. The CDR3 contains 15 residues. Germline CDR1 LNHDA, CDR2 SQIVND (reference sequence). The CDR3 DNA is TGTGCCAGTAGTAATCCGGGACAGGTGTCTGAAAAACTGTTTTTT. It encodes CASSNPGQVSEKLFF.